This TCR beta chain is drawn from a study of beta chain features in type 1 diabetes. The isolated RNA, all of it, was reverse transcribed, so expressed TCRB transcripts were what got sequenced. The repertoire was sequenced with immunoSEQ multiplex PCR; TCRdb's copy has only in-frame clones and lacks some. The data hold 630,000 or so clones, with roughly 13% observed a single time. Germline V CDR1 and CDR2: GTSNPN, SVGIG (reference sequence). V trimming: 6 bases; J trimming: 0 bases; junction bases outside the gene matches: 3. The CDR3 length is 13 residues. Whole-study results and caveats: Shortening of TCRB CDR3s, moderate but significant, appeared in all four CD4+ subsets of Type 1 diabetes patients.

This clone was detected only a few times. Its matching antigen is unknown. The gene calls are TRBV30 and TRBJ2-5, with 8 bases matching TRBD1. Sequencing was performed on naive CD4+ T cells from blood. This TCR derives from a man aged 18 to 30 with type 1 diabetes. The CDR3 protein is CACRGLDQETQYF. In DNA form, the CDR3 reads TGTGCCTGCAGGGGGCTGGACCAAGAGACCCAGTACTTC.